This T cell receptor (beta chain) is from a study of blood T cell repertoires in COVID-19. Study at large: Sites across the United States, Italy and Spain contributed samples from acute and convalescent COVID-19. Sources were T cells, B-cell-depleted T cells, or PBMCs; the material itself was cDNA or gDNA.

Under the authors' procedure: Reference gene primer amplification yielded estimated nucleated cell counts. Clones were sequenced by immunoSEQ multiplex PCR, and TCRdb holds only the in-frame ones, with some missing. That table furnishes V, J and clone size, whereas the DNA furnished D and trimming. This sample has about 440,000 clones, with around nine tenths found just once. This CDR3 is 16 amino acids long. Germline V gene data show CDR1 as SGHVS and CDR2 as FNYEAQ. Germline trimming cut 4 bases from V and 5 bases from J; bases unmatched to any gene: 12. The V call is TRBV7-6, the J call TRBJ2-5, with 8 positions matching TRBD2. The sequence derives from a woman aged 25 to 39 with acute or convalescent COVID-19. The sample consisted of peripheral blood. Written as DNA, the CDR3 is TGTGCCAGCAGCTCCACCGGCCAGCGGGGGCGGGAGACCCAGTACTTC. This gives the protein CASSSTGQRGRETQYF.